This is a list of T cell receptor beta chains from one sample in a study of blood T cell repertoires in COVID-19. The assay was immunoSEQ multiplex PCR, and TCRdb's table has in-frame clones only and misses some. The repertoire consists of a few hundred thousand clones, with roughly 92% occurring once and the leading ten covering around 0.86%. Sequences were obtained from PBMCs or T cells enriched from blood (not recorded which). The receptors come from a woman aged 40-49 years who had been exposed to COVID-19. Each CDR3 is given with its conserved first and last residue. Fields, in order: D gene, J gene, V gene, clone size, CDR3 protein, CDR3 DNA. D genes are given only for firm matches. Where a row states a size, it is once, few, many or the class of an expanded clone; other rows omit it.

NA | TRBJ2-5 | TRBV18 | once | CASSPGKLAKKTQYF | TGTGCCAGCTCACCAGGAAAACTAGCCAAAAAGACCCAGTACTTC
NA | TRBJ1-5 | TRBV6-9 | NA | CASSYGADGTGQPLVSQPQHF | TGTGCCAGCAGTTATGGGGCCGATGGGACGGGACAACCCTTGGTAAGCCAGCCCCAGCATTTT
TRBD1 | TRBJ1-3 | TRBV19 | NA | CASSMGQPKNWVPESGNTIYF | TGTGCCAGTAGTATGGGACAGCCCAAAAATTGGGTTCCCGAATCTGGAAACACCATATATTTT
NA | TRBJ1-1 | TRBV30 | once | CAWSNTFF | TGTGCCTGGAGTAACACTTTCTTT
NA | TRBJ2-7 | TRBV7-2 | NA | CASSRTATYEQYF | TGTGCCAGCAGCCGGACAGCTACCTACGAGCAGTACTTC
TRBD2 | TRBJ2-7 | TRBV7-3 | NA | CASSLEAGGAYEQYF | TGTGCCAGCAGCTTAGAGGCGGGGGGAGCCTACGAGCAGTACTTC
NA | TRBJ1-3 | TRBV18 | NA | CASSPKGKGNTIYF | TGTGCCAGCTCACCTAAGGGGAAAGGAAACACCATATATTTT
NA | TRBJ2-7 | TRBV7-9 | NA | CASSLGQIYEQYF | TGTGCCAGCAGCTTAGGCCAGATCTACGAGCAGTACTTC
NA | TRBJ1-2 | TRBV5-8 | NA | CASSLALTGFDGYTF | TGTGCCAGCAGCTTGGCCCTCACAGGGTTCGATGGCTACACCTTC
NA | TRBJ2-3 | TRBV7-3 | NA | CASSRYVSGTSTDTQYF | TGTGCCAGCAGCCGATACGTTAGCGGAACTAGCACAGATACGCAGTATTTT
NA | TRBJ1-1 | TRBV9 | NA | CASSATEMNTEAFF | TGTGCCAGCAGCGCGACAGAAATGAACACTGAAGCTTTCTTT
TRBD1 | TRBJ2-2 | TRBV29-1 | NA | CSVQQVRGTGELFF | TGCAGCGTTCAGCAGGTCAGGGGGACCGGGGAGCTGTTTTTT
NA | TRBJ2-5 | TRBV11-3 | NA | CASSLGGQETQYF | TGTGCCAGCAGCTTGGGCGGGCAAGAGACCCAGTACTTC
NA | TRBJ2-2 | TRBV7-2 | NA | CASSLSGITNTGELFF | TGTGCCAGCAGCTTAAGCGGCATAACGAACACCGGGGAGCTGTTTTTT
NA | TRBJ2-1 | TRBV18 | NA | CASSPLGQYNEQFF | TGTGCCAGCTCACCACTCGGACAATACAATGAGCAGTTCTTC
TRBD1 | TRBJ1-2 | TRBV29-1 | NA | CSVQTGGGYGYTF | TGCAGCGTCCAAACAGGGGGTGGCTATGGCTACACCTTC
TRBD2 | TRBJ2-7 | TRBV6-5 | NA | CASSATSGRPYEQYF | TGTGCCAGCAGCGCAACTAGCGGAAGACCCTACGAGCAGTACTTC
TRBD2 | TRBJ2-3 | TRBV19 | NA | CASTLGRGVGDTQYF | TGTGCCAGTACCCTGGGACGGGGGGTGGGAGATACGCAGTATTTT
NA | TRBJ1-1 | TRBV19 | NA | CATSWGDTEAFF | TGTGCCACCTCTTGGGGGGACACTGAAGCTTTCTTT
NA | TRBJ1-1 | TRBV5-1 | NA | CASSSGYLGTEAFF | TGCGCCAGCAGCTCAGGGTATTTGGGCACTGAAGCTTTCTTT
TRBD1 | TRBJ1-5 | TRBV19 | NA | CASSIHQGGGNQPQHF | TGTGCCAGTAGTATACATCAGGGGGGCGGCAATCAGCCCCAGCATTTT
TRBD2 | TRBJ2-7 | TRBV7-2 | NA | CASSRTSVAYEQYF | TGTGCCAGCAGCCGGACTAGCGTGGCCTACGAGCAGTACTTC
NA | TRBJ2-7 | TRBV9 | NA | CASSALDGLMTYEQYF | TGTGCCAGCAGCGCCCTCGACGGACTAATGACATACGAGCAGTACTTC
TRBD1 | TRBJ1-5 | TRBV19 | NA | CASSIRGTDSNQPQHF | TGTGCCAGTAGTATTCGCGGGACAGATAGCAATCAGCCCCAGCATTTT
NA | TRBJ1-1 | TRBV18 | NA | CASSQRQAQPGTEAFF | TGTGCCAGCTCACAAAGACAGGCCCAGCCAGGCACTGAAGCTTTCTTT
TRBD1 | TRBJ1-1 | TRBV5-1 | NA | CASSLLQGTEAFF | TGCGCCAGCAGCTTACTACAGGGGACTGAAGCTTTCTTT
NA | TRBJ2-3 | TRBV6-5 | NA | CASTGVRLTDTQYF | TGTGCCAGCACCGGGGTTCGCCTCACAGATACGCAGTATTTT
NA | TRBJ1-6 | TRBV7-3 | NA | CASSLGQSENSPLHF | TGTGCCAGCAGCCTTGGACAGTCGGAGAATTCACCCCTCCACTTT
TRBD2 | TRBJ2-5 | TRBV29-1 | NA | CSVDRLAGWTKQETQYF | TGCAGCGTTGATCGGTTAGCGGGGTGGACAAAACAAGAGACCCAGTACTTC
NA | TRBJ1-2 | TRBV6-5 | NA | CASSYEANYGYTF | TGTGCCAGCAGTTACGAGGCTAACTATGGCTACACCTTC
TRBD2 | TRBJ2-7 | TRBV5-1 | NA | CASSHGTSGNEQYF | TGCGCCAGCAGCCACGGGACTAGCGGGAACGAGCAGTACTTC
NA | TRBJ2-1 | TRBV15 | NA | CATSREGNRYNEQFF | TGTGCCACCAGCAGAGAAGGGAACAGGTACAATGAGCAGTTCTTC
NA | TRBJ2-1 | TRBV7-9 | once | CASSSGFPSNEQFF | TGTGCCAGCAGCTCGGGATTTCCCTCAAATGAGCAGTTCTTC
NA | TRBJ1-5 | TRBV15 | NA | CATSRGGGHEQPQHF | TGTGCCACCAGCAGAGGTGGGGGACATGAGCAGCCCCAGCATTTT
NA | TRBJ1-2 | TRBV18 | NA | CASSPDTANYGYTF | TGTGCCAGCTCACCCGACACAGCTAACTATGGCTACACCTTC
NA | TRBJ1-1 | TRBV19 | NA | CASSQDGGGNTEAFF | TGTGCCAGTAGTCAAGATGGAGGTGGGAACACTGAAGCTTTCTTT
NA | TRBJ1-2 | TRBV20-1 | NA | CSARQGRGYTF | TGCAGTGCTAGACAGGGTAGAGGCTACACCTTC
NA | TRBJ1-4 | TRBV19 | NA | CASTQGRGEKLFF | TGTGCCAGCACACAGGGAAGGGGAGAAAAACTGTTTTTT
TRBD2 | TRBJ2-2 | TRBV13 | NA | CASSLLLPSGSDKTGELFF | TGTGCCAGCAGCTTATTACTCCCTAGCGGGTCGGACAAGACCGGGGAGCTGTTTTTT
NA | TRBJ1-6 | TRBV6-5 | once | CASIPRGNNSPLHF | TGTGCCAGCATTCCGCGGGGGAATAATTCACCCCTCCACTTT
NA | TRBJ2-3 | TRBV6-1 | few | CASSEGRGLRTDTQYF | TGTGCCAGCAGTGAAGGGCGGGGGCTACGCACAGATACGCAGTATTTT
NA | TRBJ1-6 | TRBV6-5 | NA | CASSYSGGVYNSPLHF | TGTGCCAGCAGTTACAGTGGGGGCGTATATAATTCACCCCTCCACTTT
TRBD1 | TRBJ2-7 | TRBV18 | NA | CASSPWTGEYEQYF | TGTGCCAGCTCACCTTGGACAGGAGAGTACGAGCAGTACTTC
TRBD1 | TRBJ1-2 | TRBV7-3 | once | CASSFGTGSFDGYTF | TGTGCCAGCAGCTTCGGGACAGGGTCCTTCGATGGCTACACCTTC
NA | TRBJ1-1 | TRBV7-9 | NA | CASSPGLSEAFF | TGTGCCAGCAGCCCTGGACTATCTGAAGCTTTCTTT
NA | TRBJ2-3 | TRBV5-1 | NA | CASSFGTSATDTQYF | TGCGCCAGCAGCTTCGGGACATCTGCCACAGATACGCAGTATTTT
NA | TRBJ1-5 | TRBV2 | once | CASRPDSNQPQHF | TGTGCCAGCAGGCCAGATAGCAATCAGCCCCAGCATTTT